This TCR beta chain appears in the sequencing data of a study of blood T cell repertoires in COVID-19. This clone turned up a few times. The CDR3 has 14 amino acids. Germline CDR1 SGHNT, CDR2 YENEEA. The V end lost 2 bases, the J end lost 4 bases, and 11 bases lay between the germline ends. Study processing details: Scientists estimated how many nucleated cells there were by amplifying reference gene primers. Measured with immunoSEQ multiplex PCR; TCRdb has only the in-frame clones, and not every one. That table supplies the V and J calls and clone size; D and trimming were determined from the DNA. The sample yields some 140,000 clones, about 85% seen once.

The chain couples TRBV11-3 to TRBJ1-1; TRBD1 might be the D (6 bases). The TCR was taken from a man aged 55 to 70 with COVID-19, enrolled during active disease. Sample: peripheral blood. The CDR3 bases are TGTGCCAGCAGCTTACAGAGGGGGTCCACTGAAGCTTTCTTT. Translating gives CASSLQRGSTEAFF. The entire variable domain, with the rest obtained from reference TRBV11-3 and TRBJ1-1, is as follows: EAGVVQSPRYKIIEKKQPVAFWCNPISGHNTLYWYLQNLGQGPELLIRYENEEAVDDSQLPKDRFSAERLKGVDSTLKIQPAELGDSAVYLCASSLQRGSTEAFFGQGTRLTVV.